This TCR beta chain was recorded in a study of cytomegalovirus exposure and HLA in healthy donors (dated by TCRdb to the late 2010s). About the study as a whole: An earlier analysis of approximately 640 of the donors reported 250 to 350 Gb of sequence data and some 120 million unique TCR beta sequences from 150 million to 200 million T cells. An early release that covered approximately 600 HLA-typed donors contained around 300 gigabases of sequencing data and roughly 84 million unique TCR sequences. Among the roughly 400 genotyped donors, about 83% belonged to the genetic ancestry cluster associated with self-reported Caucasian donors. The study was designed to test whether signatures of past pathogen exposure could be identified by cataloging public T cell receptors. The T cell repertoires of 670 or so subjects were profiled by immunosequencing and related to cytomegalovirus serostatus. A separate validation cohort of 100 to 150 different subjects was used in addition to the approximately 700-subject first cohort. To predict cytomegalovirus infection status, the study combined high-throughput TCR immunosequencing, statistical association of individual TCRs with disease status, and machine learning. A later analysis re-analyzed previously published TCR beta repertoires from 500 to 700 donors and added high-resolution HLA genotyping to study TCR occurrence patterns. In the later analysis, no new phenotypic data were used to find candidate immune exposures; instead, reliance was placed on TCR beta sequences and their occurrence across donors. An earlier analysis of fewer than 750 of the donors used high-throughput TCR beta sequencing to judge whether each TCR beta V gene segment behaved as functional or pseudogenic. Donor age, sex, ethnicity and CMV serostatus were compiled alongside the repertoire data. A later genetic analysis took genome-wide SNP genotypes for about three fifths of the roughly 670 donors and used that subset as a discovery cohort. Every repertoire in the discovery cohort had been generated on one and the same sequencing platform. HLA typing covered class I and class II loci at four-digit resolution. The number of donors typed differed by locus, with about 629-630 for A, B, C, DRB1 and DQB1, over 500 for DQA1, 600 to 610 for DPA1, and around 430 for DPB1. A handful of DR-DQ haplotypes were handled as single units for association and clustering because linkage in the cohort was strong. Among under 450 genotyped donors of the cohort, an average of about 240,000 unique TCR beta nucleotide sequences were sequenced per donor, around a sixth of them non-productive.

The library was obtained by the immunoSEQ multiplex PCR assay. For the multiplex PCR, a mixture combining 60 forward primers for TCR Vbeta segments and 13 reverse primers for TCR Jbeta segments was used. A multiplex PCR assay on genomic DNA amplified the CDR3 region of rearranged TCR beta genes. On the Illumina HiSeq System, the amplified TCR beta libraries were sequenced as 87-base-pair reads. As for the authors' bioinformatics: In a later analysis, around 80 million unique TCR beta chains were counted across the approximately 640 repertoires, and some 10 million of these chains were shared by at least two donors. Raw reads were error-corrected and collapsed into unique sequences with a nearest-neighbor algorithm that merged closely related sequences to remove PCR and sequencing errors. Alignment of CDR3 sequences to IMGT reference sequences was used to assign V, D and J gene segments. For a sequence to be retained, a match of at least six nucleotides was required to both a V gene segment and a J gene segment. A rearrangement was called productive if the CDR3 had no stop codons and remained in frame with V and J, and every other rearrangement was called non-productive. CDR3 was defined according to IMGT convention as the region running from the second conserved V-encoded cysteine to the conserved J-encoded phenylalanine. The earlier analysis of about 590 of the donors excluded sequences that lacked an unambiguous match to a single V gene segment. In an earlier analysis of around 600 of the donors, V segments were called functional above 56.7% productive rearrangements and were called segregating when the between-donor standard deviation exceeded 5%. A statistical classification framework was developed to diagnose cytomegalovirus status using the catalog of TCR beta chain sequences. In a later analysis, V and J genes were assigned by comparing TCR nucleotide sequences against IMGT/GENE-DB human TR gene sequences. Using the TCRdist pipeline, a later analysis assigned CDR3 sequences along with most-parsimonious VDJ recombination scenarios. In a later analysis, each TCR beta chain was defined by its CDR3 amino acid sequence together with its V-gene family, and reads lacking a unique V-gene family were excluded. As a way to deal with suspected cross-contamination and a sequencing artifact, a later analysis dropped nearly 600 nucleotide sequences that were highly shared and had low generation probability. A later analysis calculated a clonal expansion index for each public chain from normalized within-repertoire ranks of inferred template counts. A later analysis computed generation probabilities with a VDJ recombination model fitted to out-of-frame rearrangements, and checked the results against IGoR. A later analysis scored TCR-TCR, TCR-HLA and TCR-CMV co-occurrence with hypergeometric tests, applying a repertoire-size bias correction to TCR pairs. To estimate false discovery rates, a later analysis permuted the HLA or CMV assignments 20 times. A later analysis grouped co-occurring TCRs with DBSCAN, adding TCRdist sequence similarity when clustering within HLA-allele-positive subsets. Co-occurrence clustering excluded repertoires with fewer than 30,000 or more than 120,000 public chains, plus five with anomalous nucleotide sharing. Entries here come from immuneACCESS through TCRdb and include only in-frame sequences with V and J called. Some clones fail to appear in such tables; in the studies checked, an unresolved V gene covers under half of the shortfall, and the cause of the remainder is unknown. V, J and clone size derive from that table, while D and trimming were established from the DNA sequence. A total of about 140,000 clones appear in this sample, 73% of them only once. Of the sample, 1% to 1.5% falls within the top ten clones.

Broader findings and caveats from the paper: According to the authors, the approach could potentially be generalized to other disease states and immunological phenotypes. The classifier was reported to diagnose cytomegalovirus status with high specificity and sensitivity in both the original cohort and the validation cohort. In this cohort, only TCR beta chains were sequenced, and detectable features were limited by the absence of alpha or paired-chain data. In a later genetic analysis, a missense DCLRE1C variant was associated with V-gene and J-gene trimming of TCR beta chains, and the association was replicated in an independent cohort. For the cohort, immune exposure information was limited to CMV serostatus. Because counts were too low, roughly 16 rarely observed V segments, including chromosome 9 orphons, were excluded from the earlier analysis of 587 of the donors. A group of highly shared sequence variants was considered likely to be a technical artifact of the sequencing pipeline. According to a later genetic analysis, donors in an Asian-associated ancestry cluster had fewer N-insertions in productive TCRs than the approximately 630-donor mean. In a later analysis, most CMV-associated TCR beta chains were found to appear HLA-restricted, with HLA associations seemingly driven largely by CMV exposure. Sequencing depth was assumed to be roughly uniform across donors in the presence/absence analyses, though that assumption may not hold. The study gave a list of about 170 TCR beta chains associated with cytomegalovirus. A later analysis found that HLA-associated TCR beta chains were more clonally expanded and had lower generation probabilities than equally common non-associated chains. Correlated functional status among segregating V segments might reflect linkage disequilibrium, but an unknown experimental factor could not be ruled out. While some public TCRs were present in many individuals, most TCR sequences turned up only very rarely across donors. In an earlier analysis of approximately 590 of the donors, most TCR beta V segments appeared in productive rearrangements about 87% or about 30% of the time, broadly matching IMGT annotations. In a later analysis, TCR association rates were found to vary across HLA loci, with the most associated TCRs seen for DRB1 alleles and the fewest for HLA-C alleles. A further reported finding was that TCR beta sequences accurately predicted the HLA-A and HLA-B alleles for most subjects in the first cohort. Specific HLA alleles were associated with about 17,000 TCR beta sequences at a false discovery rate of 0.05 in a later analysis. A few of the identified cytomegalovirus-associated TCR beta chains were confirmed in vitro to be specific for cytomegalovirus antigens. A later analysis reported that several top co-occurrence clusters appeared linked to parvovirus B19, influenza, CMV and Epstein-Barr virus. When HLA alleles, especially DR and DQ, strongly co-occurred, TCR associations were difficult to assign to individual alleles. Because HLA typing was unavailable for some donors at each locus, only the typed subset was used in association tests.

As regards this clone: Its antigen has not been determined. There are no base qualities to consult, and no much larger clone falls within one base.

In total, fewer than 750 healthy bone marrow donors made up the cohort. At the time of sampling, every cohort member was nominally healthy, though immune exposures that went unrecorded were likely present. The donor tested CMV seronegative and was one of the 352 seronegative cohort members. Each donor provided a peripheral blood sample, and peripheral blood mononuclear cells were used for TCR beta sequencing. The Qiagen DNeasy Blood Extraction Kit was used to extract genomic DNA from the blood cell samples. The TCR originated in a woman in her thirties or forties in good health and CMV-seronegative. Sequenced sample: PBMCs.

The CDR3 here reads CASSEQGNQPQHF. DNA sequence: TGTGCCAGCAGTGAACAGGGTAATCAGCCCCAGCATTTT. This sequence uses TRBV6-4 and TRBJ1-5, with a tentative D gene TRBD1 over 6 matching bases. CDR1 and CDR2 are drawn from the germline V gene: MRHNA, SNTAGT. From its cysteine to its phenylalanine, the CDR3 spans 13 amino acids. Only the CDR3 DNA is retained, 39 bases long and in frame from the first base. V is reduced by 3 bases and J by 4 bases, leaving a spacing of 7 bases between them.